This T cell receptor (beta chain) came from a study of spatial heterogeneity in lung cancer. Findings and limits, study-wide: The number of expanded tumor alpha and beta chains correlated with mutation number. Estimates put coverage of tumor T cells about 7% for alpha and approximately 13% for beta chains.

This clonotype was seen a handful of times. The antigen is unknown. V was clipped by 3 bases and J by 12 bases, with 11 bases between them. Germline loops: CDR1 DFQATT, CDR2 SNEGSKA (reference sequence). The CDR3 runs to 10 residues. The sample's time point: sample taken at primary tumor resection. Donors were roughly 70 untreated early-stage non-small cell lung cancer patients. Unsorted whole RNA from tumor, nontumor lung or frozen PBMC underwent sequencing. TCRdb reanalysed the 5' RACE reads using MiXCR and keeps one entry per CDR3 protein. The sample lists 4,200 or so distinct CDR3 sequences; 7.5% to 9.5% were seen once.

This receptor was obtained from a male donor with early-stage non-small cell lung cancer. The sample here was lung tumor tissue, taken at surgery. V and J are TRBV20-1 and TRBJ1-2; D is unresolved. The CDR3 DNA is TGCAGTGCTAGCCACCTCCAGAACACCTTC. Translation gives CSASHLQNTF.